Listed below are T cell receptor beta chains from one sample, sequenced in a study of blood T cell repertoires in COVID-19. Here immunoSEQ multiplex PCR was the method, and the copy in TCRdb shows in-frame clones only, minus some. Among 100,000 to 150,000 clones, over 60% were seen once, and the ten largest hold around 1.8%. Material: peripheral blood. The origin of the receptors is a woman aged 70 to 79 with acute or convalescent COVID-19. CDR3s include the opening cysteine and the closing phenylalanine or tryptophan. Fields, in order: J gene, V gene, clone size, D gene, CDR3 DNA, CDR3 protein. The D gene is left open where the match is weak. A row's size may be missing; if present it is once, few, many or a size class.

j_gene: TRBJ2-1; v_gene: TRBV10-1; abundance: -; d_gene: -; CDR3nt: TGCGCCAGCAGTGACAGAAACAATGAGCAGTTCTTC; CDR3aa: CASSDRNNEQFF
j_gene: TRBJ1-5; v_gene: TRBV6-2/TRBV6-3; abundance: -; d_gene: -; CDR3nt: TGTGCCAGCAGTTACTCGAGACAGCCAAATCAGCCCCAGCATTTT; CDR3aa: CASSYSRQPNQPQHF
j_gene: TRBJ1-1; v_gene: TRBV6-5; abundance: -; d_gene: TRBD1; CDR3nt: TGTGCCAGTGGAAAAGCCGGGACAGGGGGCACTGAAGCTTTCTTT; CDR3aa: CASGKAGTGGTEAFF
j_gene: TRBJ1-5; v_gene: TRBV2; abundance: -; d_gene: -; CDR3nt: TGTGCCAGCAGTGACGGGAATCTTCAGCCCCAGCATTTT; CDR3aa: CASSDGNLQPQHF
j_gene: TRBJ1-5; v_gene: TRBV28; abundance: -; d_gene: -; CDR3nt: TGTGCCAGCAGTTTGGGTCCGGGGAGGAAGCATTTT; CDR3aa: CASSLGPGRKHF
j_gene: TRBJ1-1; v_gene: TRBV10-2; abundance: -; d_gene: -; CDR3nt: TGCGCCAGCAGTGCAACAGCGAACACTGAAGCTTTCTTT; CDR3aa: CASSATANTEAFF
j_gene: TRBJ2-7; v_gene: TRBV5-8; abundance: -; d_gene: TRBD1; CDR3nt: TGTGCCAGCAGCTACCGGGACAGGGGAGGCGAGCAGTACTTC; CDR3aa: CASSYRDRGGEQYF
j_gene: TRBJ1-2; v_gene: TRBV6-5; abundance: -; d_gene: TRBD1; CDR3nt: TGTGCCAGCCTTCCTCTACAGGGGGCTTACTATGGCTACACCTTC; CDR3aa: CASLPLQGAYYGYTF
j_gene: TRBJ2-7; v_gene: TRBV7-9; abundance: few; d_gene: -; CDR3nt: TGTGCCAGCAGCACTTCTCCAGGGTACGAGCAGTACTTC; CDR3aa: CASSTSPGYEQYF
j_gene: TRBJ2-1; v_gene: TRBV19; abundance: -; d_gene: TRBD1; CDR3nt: TGTGCCAGTAGTATTGGGACAGGGTTAAATGAGCAGTTCTTC; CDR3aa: CASSIGTGLNEQFF
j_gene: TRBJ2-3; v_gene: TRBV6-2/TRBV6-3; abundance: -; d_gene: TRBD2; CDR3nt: TGTGCCAGCAGCTCACTAGCGGGAGGGCCCCAGTATTTT; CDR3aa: CASSSLAGGPQYF
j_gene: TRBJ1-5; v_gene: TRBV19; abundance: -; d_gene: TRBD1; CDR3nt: TGTGCCACGAACCGGGACAGCGGTTATAGCAATCAGCCCCAGCATTTT; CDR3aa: CATNRDSGYSNQPQHF
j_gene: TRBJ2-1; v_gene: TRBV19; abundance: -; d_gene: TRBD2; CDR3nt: TGTGCCAGTAGTTATACCCTAGCGGGAGCACGAAATGAGCAGTTCTTC; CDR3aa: CASSYTLAGARNEQFF
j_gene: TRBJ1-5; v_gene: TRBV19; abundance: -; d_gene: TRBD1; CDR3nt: TGTGCCAGTAGTATCCGGGACAGGGGCAAAAATCAGCCCCAGCATTTT; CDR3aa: CASSIRDRGKNQPQHF
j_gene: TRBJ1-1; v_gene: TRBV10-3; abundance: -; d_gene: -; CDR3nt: TGTGCCATCATAACAGCTAACACTGAAGCTTTCTTT; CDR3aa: CAIITANTEAFF
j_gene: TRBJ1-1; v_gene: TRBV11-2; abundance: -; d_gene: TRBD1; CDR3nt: TGTGCCAGCAGCTTGTTGACAGGGGGCCCCAGGGCTGAAGCTTTCTTT; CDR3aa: CASSLLTGGPRAEAFF
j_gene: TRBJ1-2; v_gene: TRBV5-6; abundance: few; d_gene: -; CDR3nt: TGTGCCAGCAGCTTGTCGGGCTATGGCTACACCTTC; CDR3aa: CASSLSGYGYTF